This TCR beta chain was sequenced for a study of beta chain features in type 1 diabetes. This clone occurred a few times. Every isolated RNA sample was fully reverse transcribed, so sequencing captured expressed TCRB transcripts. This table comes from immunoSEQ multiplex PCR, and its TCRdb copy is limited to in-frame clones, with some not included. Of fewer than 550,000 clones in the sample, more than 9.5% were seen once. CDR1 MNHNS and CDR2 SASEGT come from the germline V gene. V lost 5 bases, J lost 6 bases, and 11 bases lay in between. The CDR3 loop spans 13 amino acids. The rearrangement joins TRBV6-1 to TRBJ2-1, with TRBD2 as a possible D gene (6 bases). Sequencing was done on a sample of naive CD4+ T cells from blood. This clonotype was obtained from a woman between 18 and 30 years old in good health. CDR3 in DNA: TGTGCCAGCAGTTCGTCTAGCGTCAATGAGCAGTTCTTC. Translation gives CASSSSSVNEQFF.